The 22 T cell receptor beta chains below come from one sample, sequenced in a study of read filtering for tumor transcriptome and immune sequencing (TCRdb year 2020). Data came from an Illumina HiSeq 4000. Starting from 400 ng RNA, TCR libraries were constructed with the Immunoverse kit using molecular barcoded adaptors that cover the alpha/delta and beta/gamma chains. The public reads were quality trimmed at Q25 with fastp and then assembled into clones with MiXCR by TCRdb, keeping productive beta chains. Every distinct CDR3 protein forms one entry, paired with its most common genes and DNA. The sample table shows about 310 distinct CDR3 sequences, and about 72% are seen once. 35% to 45% of the sample lies in the top ten. Source material: a population of CD138-negative cells sorted from bone marrow. According to the study, the label for this sample's cell subset or site signals: bone marrow mononuclear cells depleted of CD138+ plasma/myeloma cells by negative magnetic selection. The receptors shown here come from a donor aged 40 or over with multiple myeloma. This table probably holds off-target reads from a library built for another chain.

The J gene is TRBJ2-7, the V gene TRBV5-6, with no clear D. Germline values: CDR1 SGHDT, CDR2 YYEEEE. Deletions cut 0 bases from V and 6 bases from J, with 7 bases between. The CDR3 runs 12 residues. CDR3 region: CASSLGVGEQYF. The CDR3, as DNA: TGTGCCAGCAGCTTGGGGGTCGGCGAGCAGTACTTC.

The chain has TRBV7-9 and TRBJ2-1, with TRBD2 identical over 10 bases. The germline CDR1 and CDR2 sequences are SEHNR and FQNEAQ (reference sequence). The CDR3 totals 14 residues. J gave up 6 bases and V 7 bases, and 6 bases lay outside the gene matches. In nucleotides, the CDR3 is TGTGCCAGCATGGGTTCTAGCGGGGGCAATGAGCAGTTCTTC. It encodes CASMGSSGGNEQFF.

Concerning this clonotype: A read error may account for a junction end that differs from germline. V and J are TRBV29-1 and TRBJ2-7; TRBD1 agrees at 8 bases. Germline V gene sequence: CDR1 SQVTM, CDR2 ANQGSEA. The CDR3 has 13 amino acids. The CDR3 sequence is CSAMTGETYGQYF. The CDR3 DNA is TGCAGCGCCATGACAGGGGAAACCTACGGGCAGTACTTC.

For the CDR3, the DNA is TGTGCCAGCAGCCCCAGGGAAGCTTTCTTT. Encoded protein: CASSPREAFF. V is TRBV3-1 and J is TRBJ1-1; the D is unclear. The germline CDR1 and CDR2 sequences are LGHDT and YNNKEL (reference sequence). The CDR3 consists of 10 residues. With 4 bases removed from V and 8 bases from J, the gap between germline ends came to 5 bases.

In this sample, this clonotype turned up a few times. The chain is built from TRBV7-8 and TRBJ2-7; perhaps TRBD2 as D (5 bases). CDR1 and CDR2 (germline): SGHVS, FQNEAQ. Deletions cut 2 bases from V and 5 bases from J, with 10 bases between. CDR3 length: 13 residues. Here the CDR3 reads CASSLSSVHEQYF. CDR3 coding DNA: TGTGCCAGCAGCTTAAGTAGCGTCCACGAGCAGTACTTC.

The chain links TRBV30 to TRBJ2-7, with D tentatively TRBD1 (5 bases). Trimming shortened V by 4 bases and J by 0 bases, and 13 bases separated the two germline ends. Germline assignment: CDR1 GTSNPN and CDR2 SVGIG (reference sequence). The CDR3 extends over 14 amino acids. The CDR3 spells CAWMQGGYSYEQYF. The CDR3 nucleotides are TGTGCCTGGATGCAGGGTGGGTACTCCTACGAGCAGTACTTC.

This clonotype has a single count. The chain combines TRBV7-2 with TRBJ2-7, with D possibly TRBD2 on 5 matching bases. This CDR3 has 14 amino acids. Trimming stripped 5 bases from V and 3 bases from J, with 14 bases between. Per germline, CDR1 SGHTA and CDR2 FQGNSA. CDR3 protein: CASSTRPGIYEQYF. The CDR3 bases are TGTGCCAGCAGCACCCGCCCGGGAATCTACGAGCAGTACTTC.

This chain connects TRBV12-3 or TRBV12-4 to TRBJ1-5, with a weak D call TRBD1 (5 bases). V gave up 5 bases and J gave up 3 bases, with 11 bases separating them. The CDR3 is 14 amino acids. DNA for the CDR3: TGTGCCAGCAGTACCGACAGATCCAATCAGCCCCAGCATTTT. Translation: CASSTDRSNQPQHF.

The rearrangement joins TRBV7-9 to TRBJ2-1; D not resolved. From germline, CDR1 is SEHNR and CDR2 FQNEAQ (reference sequence). The CDR3 length is 14 residues. Trimming took off 2 bases at V and 3 bases at J, with 8 bases between the two ends. CDR3 protein: CASSLLGSYNEQFF. CDR3 nucleotide sequence: TGTGCCAGCAGCTTACTCGGCAGCTACAATGAGCAGTTCTTC.

This chain uses TRBV6-4 with TRBJ1-1; no firm D call. CDR3 length: 15 amino acids. Looked up from germline, CDR1 is MRHNA and CDR2 is SNTAGT. Trimming stripped 4 bases from V and 1 base from J, with 13 bases between. The CDR3 is CASSARRGRNTEAFF. In DNA form, the CDR3 reads TGTGCCAGCAGTGCAAGGAGAGGGAGGAACACTGAAGCTTTCTTT.

CDR3 DNA: TGTGCCAGCAGCGCCACCGGGGGGAGCGGTGAGACCCAGTACTTC. This translates into CASSATGGSGETQYF. The rearrangement joins TRBV2 to TRBJ2-5, with 7 bases identical to TRBD2. CDR3 length equals 15 residues. Germline CDR1 SNHLY, CDR2 FYNNEI. The J segment lost 5 bases and the V segment lost 6 bases, leaving 12 bases of the junction unmatched. Variable domain in full (rest from reference TRBV2 and TRBJ2-5): EPEVTQTPSHQVTQMGQEVILRCVPISNHLYFYWYRQILGQKVEFLVSFYNNEISEKSEIFDDQFSVERPDGSNFTLKIRSTKLEDSAMYFCASSATGGSGETQYFGPGTRLLVL.

The V call is TRBV18, the J call TRBJ2-7, with D perhaps matching TRBD2 (6 bases). V was cut by 3 bases and J by 0 bases, with 9 bases left in between. Germline V gene lookup returns CDR1 KGHSH and CDR2 LQKENI. The CDR3 spans 14 residues. In DNA form, the CDR3 reads TGTGCCAGCTCACCGGACTACGGCTCCTACGAGCAGTACTTC. Protein: CASSPDYGSYEQYF.

This rearrangement joins TRBV9 to TRBJ2-1, with TRBD1 matching over 8 bases. CDR1 SGDLS and CDR2 YYNGEE come from the germline V gene. V shed 4 bases, J shed 11 bases, and the junction held 8 bases outside the gene matches. The CDR3 has 13 residues. The CDR3 coding sequence is TGTGCCAGCAGCAAAGCGGACAGGGAAAAGCAGTTCTTC. This sequence encodes CASSKADREKQFF.

The chain is built from TRBV2 and TRBJ1-5; TRBD1 agrees at 7 bases. The ends lost 6 bases at V and 2 bases at J; junction bases unmatched: 1. The CDR3 consists of 13 residues. CDR1 and CDR2 from the germline V gene are SNHLY and FYNNEI. The CDR3: CASRGTGNQPQHF. CDR3 coding DNA: TGTGCCAGCAGGGGGACAGGCAATCAGCCCCAGCATTTT.

The V and J genes are TRBV4-1 and TRBJ2-1; D uncertain. V was cut by 6 bases and J by 7 bases, with 16 bases left in between. Germline CDR1 and CDR2: MGHRA and YSYEKL. The CDR3 consists of 14 residues. CDR3 DNA: TGCGCCAGCAGTCCGCTCCGCCGGCAGAATGAGCAGTTCTTC. Translation gives CASSPLRRQNEQFF.

CDR3 amino acids: CSAKRASNTEAFF. CDR3 bases: TGCAGTGCTAAGAGGGCCTCTAACACTGAAGCTTTCTTT. The chain recombines TRBV20-1 with TRBJ1-1, with unresolved D. CDR1 DFQATT and CDR2 SNEGSKA come from the germline V gene (reference sequence). Deletions cut 4 bases from V and 2 bases from J, with 11 bases between. CDR3 length equals 13 residues.

This rearrangement joins TRBV28 to TRBJ2-7; 7 bases align to TRBD2. V was pared by 5 bases and J by 3 bases, with 7 bases of the junction left unmatched. Germline assignment: CDR1 MDHEN and CDR2 SYDVKM. This CDR3 spans 14 amino acids. CDR3 DNA: TGTGCCAGCAGTCCGCCTAGCGGAGTCTACGAGCAGTACTTC. Its translation: CASSPPSGVYEQYF.

The chain joins TRBV15 to TRBJ1-1; 8 nucleotides agree with TRBD1. CDR1 LNHNV and CDR2 YYDKDF come from the germline V gene (reference sequence). Trimming removed 0 bases from V and 5 bases from J; junction bases left unmatched: 2. There are 14 residues in the CDR3. CDR3: CATSREQGGTEAFF. The CDR3 bases are TGTGCCACCAGCAGAGAACAGGGGGGGACTGAAGCTTTCTTT.

The V and J genes are TRBV10-3 and TRBJ2-1; D gene unclear. CDR3 length equals 13 residues. The V end lost 2 bases, the J end lost 10 bases, and 12 bases lay between the germline ends. The germline V gene encodes CDR1 ENHRY and CDR2 SYGVKD. For the CDR3, the DNA is TGTGCCATCAGTGAGCGCCTAGTAGACGAGCAGTTCTTC. This encodes CAISERLVDEQFF.

Worth noting for this clonotype: Likely a read error: the CDR3 ends without its conserved phenylalanine or tryptophan. The chain uses TRBV7-2 and TRBJ2-1; D is possibly TRBD1 (6 bases). The V gene's germline CDR1 is SGHTA and CDR2 FQGNSA. The CDR3 is 13 amino acids. CDR3 nucleotides: TGTGCCGGCAGCTGGGACATTTACAATGAGCAGTTCCTC. Protein product: CAGSWDIYNEQFL.

In DNA, the CDR3 is TGTGCCACCAGCGGGGGGCAGGAGAATCAGCCCCAGCATTTT. Amino acid sequence: CATSGGQENQPQHF. The chain links TRBV15 to TRBJ1-5; D may be TRBD1 (6 bases). V lost 5 bases to trimming and J lost 4 bases, with 12 bases between them. CDR1 is LNHNV, CDR2 YYDKDF, per germline (reference sequence). This CDR3 spans 14 amino acids.

Details on this clonotype: This may stem from a read error, because a much larger clone lies one nucleotide away. This chain uses TRBV6-1 with TRBJ2-1; a possible D gene is TRBD2 (5 bases). The V gene lost 8 bases and the J gene lost 14 bases, with 19 bases spanning the gap. The CDR3 covers 12 residues. The germline CDR1 and CDR2 sequences are MNHNS and SASEGT. CDR3 nucleotides: TGTGCCAGCGGCGAAGGACTTGGCTACGAGTTCTTC. Translating gives CASGEGLGYEFF.